This T cell receptor (beta chain) emerged from a study of CD8+CD57+ T cells in acquired aplastic anemia. As for the study in general: Quantities of DNA derived from sorted CD4+ and CD8+ cells averaged roughly 3 ug. Study results and caveats: Patients and controls shared some 30 CD8+ CDR3 sequences, highly expressed in patients. CD8+ Simpson's diversity did not differ significantly between patients and controls.

TCR beta VDJ and CDR3 profiles were obtained from a genomic DNA template. Each CDR3 protein is one row after TCRdb ran MiXCR on the reads. In the table there are 150,000 to 200,000 distinct CDR3 sequences, about 64% of which are singletons. As concerns this clonotype: Its antigen remains unknown.

Germline V gene lookup returns CDR1 SGHVS and CDR2 FQNEAQ. V lost 1 base, J lost 3 bases, and 10 bases lay in between. The CDR3 spans 15 residues. Sequencing input: sorted CD4+, CD8+, or CD8+CD57+ T cells (not recorded which) from PBMCs. The TCR originated in a human donor with severe aplastic anemia or a healthy control (not recorded which). The V call is TRBV7-8, the J call TRBJ1-5, with D possibly being TRBD1 (6 bases). In DNA, the CDR3 is TGTGCCAGCAGCTTAGAAGGACAGTACAATCAGCCCCAGCATTTT. This codes for CASSLEGQYNQPQHF.